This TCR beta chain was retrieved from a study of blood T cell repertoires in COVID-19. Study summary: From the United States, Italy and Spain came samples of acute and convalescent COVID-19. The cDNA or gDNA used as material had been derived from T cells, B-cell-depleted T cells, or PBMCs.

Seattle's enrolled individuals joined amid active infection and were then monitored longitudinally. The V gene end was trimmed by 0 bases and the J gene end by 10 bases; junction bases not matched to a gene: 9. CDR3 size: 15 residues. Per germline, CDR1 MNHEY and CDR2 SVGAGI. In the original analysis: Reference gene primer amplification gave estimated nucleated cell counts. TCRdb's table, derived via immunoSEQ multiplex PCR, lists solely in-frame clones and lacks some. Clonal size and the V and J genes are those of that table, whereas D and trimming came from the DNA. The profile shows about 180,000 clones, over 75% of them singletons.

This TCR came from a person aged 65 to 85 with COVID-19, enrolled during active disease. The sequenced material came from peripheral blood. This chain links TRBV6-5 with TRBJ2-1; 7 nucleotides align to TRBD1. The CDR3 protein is CASSYSGRGTGEQFF. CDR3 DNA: TGTGCCAGCAGTTACTCGGGCAGGGGGACCGGGGAGCAGTTCTTC.